The present T cell receptor beta chain was sequenced within a study of low-dose radiotherapy and immunotherapy resistance in tumors. Covering alpha and beta chains, TRAV- and TRBV-specific primers were used for the first-strand cDNA. TCRs were amplified for 20 to 25 PCR cycles with a constant-region primer and V-primer adapter. Amplifying the isolated mRNA was done by in vitro transcription. TCRdb fed the reads into MiXCR, producing one record per CDR3 protein. The repertoire has 95,000 to 100,000 distinct CDR3 sequences, roughly 20% of them found once; the top ten carry about 4%. This clonotype was detected many times. V was shortened by 10 bases and J by 0 bases, with 13 bases between the two germline ends. The CDR3 runs to 14 residues. Germline V lookup: CDR1 MNHEY, CDR2 SVGEGT. Time point in this sample: after trial treatment. Specified treatment: LDRT plus nivolumab, ipilimumab, low-dose cyclophosphamide and aspirin (RACIN trial).

The V and J genes are TRBV6-2 or TRBV6-3 and TRBJ1-5; unclear D gene. Here the sequenced sample was PBMCs, taken after low-dose radiotherapy plus immunotherapy. This TCR was sampled from a male donor with prostate cancer. In DNA form, the CDR3 reads TGTGCCACCACCGAGGCCTATAGCAATCAGCCCCAGCATTTT. As protein: CATTEAYSNQPQHF.